This T cell receptor beta chain stems from a study of blood T cell repertoires in COVID-19. CDR3 length: 15 amino acids. Germline V gene sequence: CDR1 SEHNR, CDR2 FQNEAQ (reference sequence). Trimming removed 3 bases from V and 6 bases from J; junction bases left unmatched: 8. This clone was seen more than once but under ten times. Assay used: immunoSEQ multiplex PCR; TCRdb lists only in-frame clones, some missing. The table includes about 210,000 clones, about three quarters detected once. The chain carries TRBV7-9 and TRBJ1-5; 7 nucleotides align to TRBD1. This clonotype originated in a woman aged 70-85 years with acute or convalescent COVID-19. The source material was peripheral blood. Written as DNA, the CDR3 is TGTGCCAGCAGCTTGGACGGACAGGCGGGTCAGCCCCAGCATTTT. Its protein is CASSLDGQAGQPQHF.